This record concerns one TCR beta chain sequence. Sequencing was performed with immunoSEQ multiplex PCR; in TCRdb, only in-frame clones are kept and a portion is missing. Counted here are about 88,000 clones, roughly 90% occurring once; the ten biggest clones make up roughly 0.99%. The data originate from a study of PD-L1 blockade in urothelial cancer. With V trimmed by 4 bases and J by 3 bases, 16 bases remained unmatched. In germline, CDR1 is SGHKS, CDR2 YYEKEE (reference sequence). The CDR3 extends over 19 amino acids. Time point defined: pretreatment peripheral blood. The source of this sequence is an elderly woman with urothelial cancer. Sequences were derived from PBMCs, sampled around atezolizumab (anti-PD-L1) treatment. The chain uses TRBV5-5 and TRBJ2-2; 9 bases fit TRBD1. The DNA for the CDR3 is TGTGCCAGCAGCCGGACCGACAGGGGGAAGCATCTCGACACCGGGGAGCTGTTTTTT. Translated: CASSRTDRGKHLDTGELFF.